The text below deals with one T cell receptor (beta chain). This receptor's antigen is unknown. There are no base qualities to consult, and no much larger clone falls within one base. This record comes from a study of identifying expanded T cells in peripheral blood (dated by TCRdb to between 2018 and 2021). With respect to the entire study: Four technical replicates, made by sequencing separate aliquots from the same pool of genomic DNA, were compared pairwise.

During the collection period, no immune events, such as infections, were documented for the healthy donors. Time-dependent variance in a beta-binomial model of T-cell clone differential abundance was calibrated using healthy-donor blood repertoires as a training cohort. The training cohort included 10 or so healthy donors, of whom 3 were female and 7 were male. The donors were between about 29 and 65 years old, with an average age of 43 years. Whole blood from each healthy donor was obtained from a commercial supplier and was collected at three time points about two weeks apart. For immunosequencing, genomic DNA was extracted from whole blood that had not been sorted. Overall study outcomes, separate from this receptor: The authors expected that over much longer intervals, such as months to years, biological variance in healthy repertoires might increase even further. The binomial model flagged about 1.3 differentially abundant clones between technical replicates but around 16 over around two weeks and roughly 19 over about four weeks. Across all healthy-donor time intervals, the beta-binomial model significantly lowered both the number of clones called differentially abundant and the false-positive rate. Variance in clone template counts between roughly 2-week samples significantly increased with total template count across all healthy donors.

TCRbeta CDR3 regions were profiled with the immunoSEQ Assay using bias-controlled multiplex PCR amplification of genomic DNA. Turning to the authors' computational methods: To quantify the absolute abundance of each unique TCRbeta CDR3 region, the sequences were collapsed and filtered. Differential abundance was assessed using a binomial (Fisher-equivalent) model and a beta-binomial model in which time-dependent variance fitted from healthy donors was added. Clones with fewer than 5 combined templates were removed, and differential abundance was called for clones with a Benjamini-Hochberg FDR below 0.01. Using the form v = (b*log(k)+a)^2, the beta-binomial variance was modeled as a function of the total template count across the two samples. In its TCRdb copy, this immuneACCESS table keeps in-frame sequences only and misses some clones. Where compared with another copy, unresolved V genes explain less than half of these, and the others have no known cause. V, J and clone size reflect that table, while D and trimming were determined from the DNA. Recorded for this sample are more than 85,000 clones; about nine tenths of them occurred a single time. The biggest ten clones account for roughly an eighth of the sample.

The junction carries 9 bases between V and J, which are trimmed by 1 base and 2 bases respectively. CDR1 and CDR2 were assigned from the germline V gene as MDHEN and SYDVKM. Its CDR3 holds 14 amino acids, cysteine through phenylalanine. CDR3 DNA is the only sequence kept; it has 42 bases, read in frame from the first base. This clonotype was obtained from a person aged 18-69 years in good health. The source material was blood. Rearrangement joined TRBV28 to TRBJ2-7, with an unclear D gene assignment. The CDR3 corresponds to CASSLSQDAYEQYF. The nucleotides read TGTGCCAGCAGTTTATCTCAGGACGCCTACGAGCAGTACTTC.